This T cell receptor (beta chain) was identified during a study of cytomegalovirus exposure and HLA in healthy donors. Method: immunoSEQ multiplex PCR; TCRdb's copy keeps in-frame clones and lacks some. The sample has some 330,000 clones; approximately 90% are singletons. This CDR3 has 14 amino acids. Per the germline V gene, CDR1 is SGHTA and CDR2 is FQGTGA. Trimming removed 3 bases from V and 3 bases from J; junction bases left unmatched: 0. Remarks on this clone: Other DNA variants within this sample encode the same CDR3.

Sequenced input: PBMCs. The TCR sequence derives from a woman younger than 35 in good health and CMV-seronegative. The chain carries TRBV7-3 and TRBJ2-3; 10 bases map to TRBD2. CDR3 nucleotides: TGTGCCAGCAGCTTGACTAGCGGGACAGATACGCAGTATTTT. It codes for CASSLTSGTDTQYF.